This is a list of T cell receptor beta chains from one sample in a study of cytomegalovirus exposure and HLA in healthy donors. The table came from immunoSEQ multiplex PCR; TCRdb's copy has only in-frame clones and leaves some out. The repertoire holds tens of thousands of clones, with 85% to 95% as singletons. Sequencing was done on a sample of PBMCs. These receptors came from a man in his late teens or twenties in good health and CMV-seronegative. CDR3s include the opening cysteine and the closing phenylalanine or tryptophan. The D gene is left open where the match is weak. Clone size is stated in some rows and not others, as once, few, many or a class when expanded.

TRBJ2-1,.,.,TRBV5-1,CASSWEGVRMGTNEQFF,TGCGCCAGCAGCTGGGAGGGGGTTCGGATGGGGACCAATGAGCAGTTCTTC
TRBJ1-5,.,.,TRBV28,CASSFSGAGTRNQPQHF,TGTGCCAGCAGTTTTTCCGGGGCGGGGACCCGCAATCAGCCCCAGCATTTT
TRBJ1-1,.,.,TRBV14,CASSRDMGPSEAFF,TGTGCCAGCAGCCGGGACATGGGGCCAAGTGAAGCTTTCTTT
TRBJ2-5,.,TRBD2,TRBV28,CASSSGGEETQYF,TGTGCCAGCAGCTCGGGGGGAGAGGAGACCCAGTACTTC
TRBJ2-7,.,TRBD1,TRBV18,CASSPGTGEGGRQNEQYF,TGTGCCAGCTCACCCGGGACAGGGGAAGGCGGGAGACAGAACGAGCAGTACTTC
TRBJ2-5,.,TRBD2,TRBV4-1,CASSQDPSGQETQYF,TGCGCCAGCAGCCAAGATCCTAGCGGACAAGAGACCCAGTACTTC
TRBJ2-2,.,TRBD2,TRBV11-3,CASSSPVSGRAGGELFF,TGTGCCAGCAGCTCACCGGTTAGCGGGAGGGCCGGCGGGGAGCTGTTTTTT
TRBJ1-2,.,TRBD1,TRBV29-1,CSVEEEQGAFGYTF,TGCAGCGTTGAAGAAGAGCAGGGGGCGTTTGGCTACACCTTC
TRBJ2-2,.,.,TRBV7-3,CASSSRQGTGGELFF,TGTGCCAGCTCATCCCGCCAGGGAACGGGCGGGGAGCTGTTTTTT
TRBJ1-1,.,TRBD1,TRBV11-3,CASSLQGASTEAFF,TGTGCCAGCAGCCTACAGGGGGCGTCCACTGAAGCTTTCTTT
TRBJ1-1,.,.,TRBV13,CASSLGGGSPEAFF,TGTGCCAGCAGCTTAGGCGGGGGGTCCCCTGAAGCTTTCTTT
TRBJ2-7,once,TRBD1,TRBV9,CASSATGGQAFYEQYF,TGTGCCAGCAGCGCAACCGGGGGACAGGCCTTCTACGAGCAGTACTTC
TRBJ1-2,.,.,TRBV7-9,CASSFEENYGYTF,TGTGCCAGCAGCTTTGAGGAGAACTATGGCTACACCTTC
TRBJ2-3,.,TRBD2,TRBV7-9,CASSLGTSGSTDTQYF,TGTGCCAGCAGCCTCGGGACTAGCGGGAGTACAGATACGCAGTATTTT
TRBJ1-1,.,TRBD1,TRBV27,CASSLGTGGTEAFF,TGTGCCAGCAGTTTAGGGACAGGGGGCACTGAAGCTTTCTTT
TRBJ1-1,.,.,TRBV5-5,CASSITAAGGGTEAFF,TGTGCCAGCAGCATAACGGCGGCGGGGGGAGGCACTGAAGCTTTCTTT
TRBJ2-5,.,.,TRBV7-8,CASSTPARTGMETQYF,TGTGCCAGCAGTACCCCGGCGCGGACTGGAATGGAGACCCAGTACTTC
TRBJ2-7,medium-sized,TRBD2,TRBV5-1,CASSPVGTSGNYEQYF,TGCGCCAGCAGCCCGGTGGGGACTAGCGGGAACTACGAGCAGTACTTC
TRBJ1-4,.,.,TRBV6-1,CASSGTLKGKLFF,TGTGCCAGCAGTGGGACACTTAAAGGAAAACTGTTTTTT
TRBJ2-1,once,TRBD2,TRBV15,CATSRVGGSSYNEQFF,TGTGCCACCAGCAGAGTGGGCGGGAGCTCCTACAATGAGCAGTTCTTC
TRBJ2-2,.,TRBD1,TRBV5-6,CASSLDRGGPNTGELFF,TGTGCCAGCAGCTTGGACAGGGGTGGTCCGAACACCGGGGAGCTGTTTTTT
TRBJ1-1,.,.,TRBV11-3,CASSPPGDTEAFF,TGTGCCAGCAGCCCCCCAGGGGACACTGAAGCTTTCTTT